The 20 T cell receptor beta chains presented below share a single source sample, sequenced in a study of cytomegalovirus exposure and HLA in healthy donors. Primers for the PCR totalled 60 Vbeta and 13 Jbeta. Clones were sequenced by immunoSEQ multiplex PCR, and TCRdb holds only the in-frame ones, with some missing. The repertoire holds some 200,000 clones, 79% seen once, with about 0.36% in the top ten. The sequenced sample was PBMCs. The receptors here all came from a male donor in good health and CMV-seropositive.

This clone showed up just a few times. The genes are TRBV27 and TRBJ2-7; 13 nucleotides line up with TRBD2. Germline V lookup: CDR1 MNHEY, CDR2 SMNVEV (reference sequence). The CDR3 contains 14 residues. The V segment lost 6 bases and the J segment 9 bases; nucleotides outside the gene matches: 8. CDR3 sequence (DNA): TGTGCCAGCAGCCAACTAGCGGGAGGGGCCGGGCAGTACTTC. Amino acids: CASSQLAGGAGQYF.

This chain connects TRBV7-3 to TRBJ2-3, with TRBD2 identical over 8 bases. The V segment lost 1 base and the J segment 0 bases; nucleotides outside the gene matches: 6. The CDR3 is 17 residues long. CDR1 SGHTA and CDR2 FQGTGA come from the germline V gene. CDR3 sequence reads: CASSLSGGLHSTDTQYF. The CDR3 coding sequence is TGTGCCAGCAGCTTAAGCGGGGGGCTACACAGCACAGATACGCAGTATTTT.

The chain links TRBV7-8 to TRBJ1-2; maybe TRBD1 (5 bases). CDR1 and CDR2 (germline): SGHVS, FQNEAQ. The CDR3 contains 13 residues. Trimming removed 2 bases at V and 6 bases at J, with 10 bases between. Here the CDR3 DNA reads TGTGCCAGCAGCTTAAGGGGCCTCGATGGCTACACCTTC. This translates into CASSLRGLDGYTF.

CDR3 coding DNA: TGTGCCAGCAGTTACTCGTCACGGGAAGCTTTCTTT. The encoded protein is CASSYSSREAFF. The rearrangement joins TRBV6-5 to TRBJ1-1; the D is unclear. CDR3 length: 12 residues. Germline V CDR1 and CDR2: MNHEY, SVGAGI. Between the trimmed V and J ends, which lost 0 bases and 8 bases, there was a span of 7 bases.

CDR3 sequence reads: CASRSGGGAETQYF. In nucleotides, the CDR3 is TGTGCCAGCAGAAGCGGTGGAGGGGCAGAGACCCAGTACTTC. The rearrangement joins TRBV6-1 to TRBJ2-5; D might be TRBD2 (6 bases). The V gene lost 6 bases and the J gene lost 4 bases, with 15 bases spanning the gap. The CDR3 loop spans 14 amino acids. Germline CDR1 and CDR2: MNHNS and SASEGT.

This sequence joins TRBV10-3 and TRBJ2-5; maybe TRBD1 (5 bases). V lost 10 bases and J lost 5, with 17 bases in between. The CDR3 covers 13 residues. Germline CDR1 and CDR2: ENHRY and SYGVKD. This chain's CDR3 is CATTPRAGETQYF. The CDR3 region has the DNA TGTGCCACCACCCCCAGGGCTGGGGAGACCCAGTACTTC.

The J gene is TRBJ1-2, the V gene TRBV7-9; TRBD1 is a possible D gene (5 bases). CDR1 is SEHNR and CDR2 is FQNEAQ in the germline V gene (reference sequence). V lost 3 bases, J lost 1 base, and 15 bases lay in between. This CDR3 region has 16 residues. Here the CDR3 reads CASSLSSGTHNYGYTF. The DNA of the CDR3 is TGTGCCAGCAGCTTGAGCTCGGGGACTCATAACTATGGCTACACCTTC.

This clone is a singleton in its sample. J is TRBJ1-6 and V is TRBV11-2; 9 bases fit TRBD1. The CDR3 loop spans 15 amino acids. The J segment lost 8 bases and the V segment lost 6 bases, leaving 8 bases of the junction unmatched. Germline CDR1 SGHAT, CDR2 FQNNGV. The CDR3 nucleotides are TGTGCCAGCAGGGTGGGACAGGGCGGTCATTCACCCCTCCACTTT. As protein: CASRVGQGGHSPLHF.

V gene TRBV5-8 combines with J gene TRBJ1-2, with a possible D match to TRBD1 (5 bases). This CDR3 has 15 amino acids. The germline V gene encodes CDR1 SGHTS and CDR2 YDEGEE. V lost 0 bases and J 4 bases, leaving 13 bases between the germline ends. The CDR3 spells CASSLERQLSYGYTF. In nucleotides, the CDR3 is TGTGCCAGCAGCTTGGAACGACAGCTCTCCTATGGCTACACCTTC.

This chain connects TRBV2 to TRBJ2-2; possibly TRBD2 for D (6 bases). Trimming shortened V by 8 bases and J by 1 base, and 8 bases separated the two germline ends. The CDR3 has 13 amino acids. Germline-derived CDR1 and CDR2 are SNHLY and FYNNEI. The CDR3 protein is CASCGENTGELFF. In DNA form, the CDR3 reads TGTGCCAGCTGCGGGGAGAACACCGGGGAGCTGTTTTTT.

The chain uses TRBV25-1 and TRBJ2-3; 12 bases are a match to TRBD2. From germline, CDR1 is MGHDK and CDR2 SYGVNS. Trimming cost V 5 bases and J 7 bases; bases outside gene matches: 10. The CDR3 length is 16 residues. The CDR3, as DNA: TGTGCCAGCAGTCCCCGGTATACTAGCGGGAGGAATACGCAGTATTTT. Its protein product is CASSPRYTSGRNTQYF.

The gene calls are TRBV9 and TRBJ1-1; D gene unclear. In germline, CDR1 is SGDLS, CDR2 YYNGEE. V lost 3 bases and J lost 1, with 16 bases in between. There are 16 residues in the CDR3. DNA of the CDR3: TGTGCCAGCAGCGGCTCAGGACTATGGCAGAACACTGAAGCTTTCTTT. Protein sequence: CASSGSGLWQNTEAFF.

The CDR3 is CASSQAAAGSFTDTQYF. CDR3 DNA sequence: TGTGCCAGCAGCCAAGCAGCGGCGGGAAGTTTCACAGATACGCAGTATTTT. This chain links TRBV14 with TRBJ2-3, with D possibly being TRBD2 (6 bases). CDR3 size: 17 residues. Germline V gene lookup returns CDR1 SGHDN and CDR2 FVKESK. V lost 1 base and J lost 2, with 16 bases in between.

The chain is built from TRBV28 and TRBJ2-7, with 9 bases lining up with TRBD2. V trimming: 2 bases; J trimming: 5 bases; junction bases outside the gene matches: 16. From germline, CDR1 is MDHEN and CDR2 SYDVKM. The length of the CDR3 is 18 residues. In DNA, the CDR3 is TGTGCCAGCAGTTTACAGCTGGTTTCGCGGGAGGGCAGGGACGAGCAGTACTTC. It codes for CASSLQLVSREGRDEQYF.

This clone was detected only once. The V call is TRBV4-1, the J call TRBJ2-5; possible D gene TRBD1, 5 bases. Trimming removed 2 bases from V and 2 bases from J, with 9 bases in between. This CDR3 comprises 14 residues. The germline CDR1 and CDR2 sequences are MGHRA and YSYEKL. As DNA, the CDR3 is TGCGCCAGCAGCCAACGACAGTCACAAGAGACCCAGTACTTC. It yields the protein CASSQRQSQETQYF.

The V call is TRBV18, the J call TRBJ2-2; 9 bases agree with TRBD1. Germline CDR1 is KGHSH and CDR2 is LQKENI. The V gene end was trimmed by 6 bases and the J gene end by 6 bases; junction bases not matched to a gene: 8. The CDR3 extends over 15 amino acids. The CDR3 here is CASSRTGGASGELFF. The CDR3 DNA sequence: TGTGCCAGCTCCCGTACAGGGGGCGCGTCCGGGGAGCTGTTTTTT.

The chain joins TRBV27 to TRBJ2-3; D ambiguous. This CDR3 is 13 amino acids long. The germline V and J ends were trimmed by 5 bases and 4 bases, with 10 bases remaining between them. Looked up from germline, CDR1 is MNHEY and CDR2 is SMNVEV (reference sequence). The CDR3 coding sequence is TGTGCCAGCAGTCACTACACCGCAGATACGCAGTATTTT. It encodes CASSHYTADTQYF.

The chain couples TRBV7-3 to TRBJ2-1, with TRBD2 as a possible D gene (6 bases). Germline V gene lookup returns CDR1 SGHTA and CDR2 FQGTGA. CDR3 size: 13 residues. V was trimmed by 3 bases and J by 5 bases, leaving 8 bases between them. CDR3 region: CASSFGRDNEQFF. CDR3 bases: TGTGCCAGCAGCTTCGGGAGAGACAATGAGCAGTTCTTC.

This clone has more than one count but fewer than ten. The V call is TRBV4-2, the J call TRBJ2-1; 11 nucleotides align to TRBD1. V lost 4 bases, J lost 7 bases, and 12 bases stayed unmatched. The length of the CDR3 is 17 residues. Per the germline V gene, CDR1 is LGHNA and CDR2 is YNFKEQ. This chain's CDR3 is CASSRGGGGQGANEQFF. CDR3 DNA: TGTGCCAGCAGCCGGGGGGGTGGAGGACAGGGGGCAAATGAGCAGTTCTTC.

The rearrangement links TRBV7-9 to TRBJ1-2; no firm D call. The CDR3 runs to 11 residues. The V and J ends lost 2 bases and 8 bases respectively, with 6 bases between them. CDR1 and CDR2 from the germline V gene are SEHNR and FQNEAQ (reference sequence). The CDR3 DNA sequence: TGTGCCAGCAGCTTACAGATAGGCTACACCTTC. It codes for CASSLQIGYTF.